This entry lists 31 T cell receptor beta chains sequenced from one sample in a study of regulatory T cells in long-lasting Graves disease. Arm-PCR of CDR3 regions with iRepertoire HTBI primers generated TCR beta libraries. TCRdb reprocessed the multiplex PCR reads via MiXCR and lists one record per CDR3 protein. This sample has more than 300,000 distinct CDR3 sequences, with roughly 23% found just once. Time point in this sample: persistent/refractory GD, antithyroid drugs over 5 years with positive TRAb. Scientists built the TCR library using RNA that was extracted from PBMCs. Source: peripheral blood mononuclear cells (PBMCs), taken when the disease was refractory, from a patient treated with antithyroid drugs. The receptor source for this set is a woman between 40 and 55 years old with Graves disease.

This chain connects TRBV19 to TRBJ1-1, with TRBD1 as a possible D gene (5 bases). V dropped 6 bases and J dropped 4 bases, with 18 bases sitting between them. This CDR3 has 15 residues. Germline assignment: CDR1 LNHDA and CDR2 SQIVND (reference sequence). The DNA of the CDR3 is TGTGCCAGTAGGCCGGAGGGGCAATGGGGCACTGAAGCTTTCTTT. This sequence encodes CASRPEGQWGTEAFF.

The V call is TRBV3-1, the J call TRBJ2-2; 9 nucleotides match TRBD2. CDR1 and CDR2 from the germline V gene are LGHDT and YNNKEL (reference sequence). CDR3 size: 16 residues. The V and J ends lost 4 bases and 4 bases, in that order; junction bases with no gene match: 7. CDR3 loop: CASSRAAGGTTGELFF. In DNA form, the CDR3 reads TGTGCCAGCAGCCGCGCAGCGGGAGGTACCACCGGGGAGCTGTTTTTT.

This clonotype came up many times. The gene calls are TRBV6-1 and TRBJ2-5, with 7 positions matching TRBD1. Germline V gives CDR1 MNHNS, CDR2 SASEGT. The J segment lost 0 bases and the V segment lost 4 bases, leaving 5 bases of the junction unmatched. The CDR3 extends over 15 amino acids. The CDR3 DNA reads TGTGCCAGCAGTGGCCTACAGGGGAACCAAGAGACCCAGTACTTC. Translating gives CASSGLQGNQETQYF.

This clonotype has a handful of counts. Possible read error: a much larger clone is one base away. The chain joins TRBV28 to TRBJ1-5; D is undetermined. Germline V CDR1 and CDR2: MDHEN, SYDVKM. The CDR3 loop spans 13 amino acids. The chain's CDR3 is CTSSLTLTQPQHF. The CDR3 DNA reads TGTACCAGCAGTTTAACGTTAACGCAGCCCCAGCATTTT.

This clonotype was seen ten or more times. CDR3 nucleotides: TGTGCCAGCAGTGGGACTAGCGGGATTCACGAGCAGTACTTC. Encoded protein: CASSGTSGIHEQYF. This chain links TRBV2 with TRBJ2-7, with 12 bases lining up with TRBD2. J gave up 5 bases and V 4 bases, and 3 bases lay outside the gene matches. This CDR3 is built from 14 residues. The germline V gene has CDR1 SNHLY and CDR2 FYNNEI.

V is TRBV3-1 and J is TRBJ1-1; no clear D. Germline V gene lookup returns CDR1 LGHDT and CDR2 YNNKEL (reference sequence). Trimming shortened V by 0 bases and J by 11 bases, and 10 bases separated the two germline ends. The CDR3 has 12 amino acids. The CDR3 reads CASSQDEREAFF. The CDR3 region has the DNA TGTGCCAGCAGCCAAGATGAGAGGGAGGCTTTCTTT. Supplemented by reference TRBV3-1 and TRBJ1-1, the full variable domain reads DTAVSQTPKYLVTQMGNDKSIKCEQNLGHDTMYWYKQDSKKFLKIMFSYNNKELIINETVPNRFSPKSPDKAHLNLHINSLELGDSAVYFCASSQDEREAFFGQGTRLTVV.

This clonotype has just one count. The rearrangement joins TRBV6-1 to TRBJ1-5, with D possibly being TRBD1 (6 bases). The CDR3 loop spans 16 amino acids. V lost 6 bases, J lost 0 bases, and 15 bases lay in between. Germline CDR1 and CDR2: MNHNS and SASEGT. The CDR3 bases are TGTGCCAGCAGGAAAACTGGACAGAATAGCAATCAGCCCCAGCATTTT. Protein sequence: CASRKTGQNSNQPQHF.

As for this clonotype: A much larger clone sits a single nucleotide away, making a read error possible. The rearrangement uses TRBV6-1 and TRBJ1-6; 7 bases align to TRBD1. Germline V CDR1 and CDR2: MNHNS, SASEGT. This CDR3 has 14 residues. V shed 6 bases, J shed 8 bases, and the junction held 7 bases outside the gene matches. CDR3 nucleotides: TGTGCCAGCAGCCAAGGACAGGCTTATTCACCCCTCCACTTT. Its translation: CASSQGQAYSPLHF.

This clonotype was seen many times. This chain connects TRBV2 to TRBJ2-4; D not resolved. This CDR3 spans 18 amino acids. CDR1 and CDR2 (germline): SNHLY, FYNNEI. Trimming left V 6 bases short and J 0 bases short, with 21 bases between. The CDR3 DNA reads as TGTGCCAGCAGAGCAACTTTTTCGCCCCTACTAGCCAAAAACATTCAGTACTTC. Translated, it gives CASRATFSPLLAKNIQYF.

The chain couples TRBV15 to TRBJ1-6; a possible D gene is TRBD1 (5 bases). The CDR3 loop spans 16 amino acids. Per germline, CDR1 LNHNV and CDR2 YYDKDF (reference sequence). Trimming took off 1 base at V and 8 bases at J, with 15 bases between the two ends. CDR3 DNA: TGTGCCACCAGCAGAGCACCGGGACCAGAGTATTCACCCCTCCACTTT. Its protein product is CATSRAPGPEYSPLHF.

This clonotype has just a few counts. The rearrangement joins TRBV14 to TRBJ2-7; a weak D match, TRBD2 (5 bases). The CDR3 runs 13 residues. Germline lookup yields CDR1 SGHDN and CDR2 FVKESK. V was trimmed by 6 bases and J by 2 bases, leaving 11 bases between them. The CDR3 DNA reads TGTGCCAGCAGTGAGGGCAGTACCTACGAGCAGTACTTC. Amino acids: CASSEGSTYEQYF.

This clonotype was counted ten times or more. Sequence at one end of the junction differs from germline and may be a read error. The chain links TRBV28 to TRBJ2-7; D may correspond to TRBD1 or TRBD2 (5 bases each). Germline CDR1 MDHEN, CDR2 SYDVKM. The CDR3 contains 15 residues. The CDR3 DNA follows: TGTGCCAGCAGTTTGGACGCCTCGAGGGGATCAAAGGCGTTGTTC. Protein product: CASSLDASRGSKALF.

The chain uses TRBV13 and TRBJ2-6; D is tentatively TRBD1 or TRBD2 (5 bases each). The germline CDR1 and CDR2 sequences are PRHDT and FYEKMQ (reference sequence). The CDR3 has 17 residues. Deletions cut 5 bases from V and 0 bases from J, with 14 bases between. CDR3 region: CASSAGTKSSGANVLTF. CDR3 DNA sequence: TGTGCCAGCAGCGCAGGGACGAAGAGCTCTGGGGCCAACGTCCTGACTTTC.

This clonotype showed up many times. At one of its ends the junction is not consistent with the germline gene, which may arise from a read error. J is TRBJ2-2 and V is TRBV28, with 7 nucleotides matching TRBD1. Germline values: CDR1 MDHEN, CDR2 SYDVKM. The CDR3 extends over 15 amino acids. CDR3 bases: TGTGCCAGCAGTGCCGACAGGGCCTACACCGGAGAGCTGTTTTTT. Its translation: CASSADRAYTGELFF.

CDR3 DNA sequence: TGCGCCAGCAGCCCGGTGGGGGGTGGCACTGAAGCTTTCTTT. It specifies CASSPVGGGTEAFF. The chain links TRBV4-1 to TRBJ1-1; TRBD1 is a possible D gene (5 bases). Germline V CDR1 and CDR2: MGHRA, YSYEKL. CDR3 length: 14 residues. Trimming shortened V by 4 bases and J by 4 bases, and 13 bases separated the two germline ends.

The genes are TRBV30 and TRBJ1-1; no clear D gene. The CDR3 consists of 12 residues. V dropped 2 bases and J dropped 7 bases, with 11 bases sitting between them. Germline-derived CDR1 and CDR2 are GTSNPN and SVGIG (reference sequence). CDR3 DNA sequence: TGTGCCTGGAGTTTCATGGGAAGTGAAGCTTTCTTT. Its translation: CAWSFMGSEAFF.

This clonotype has a handful of counts. This rearrangement joins TRBV20-1 to TRBJ2-6, with D uncertain. The CDR3 is 14 residues long. In germline, CDR1 is DFQATT, CDR2 SNEGSKA (reference sequence). The V end was cut by 2 bases, the J end by 1 base, with 6 bases between. The DNA for the CDR3 is TGCAGTGCTAGAAAGGGTTCTGGGGCCAACGTCCTGACTTTC. As protein: CSARKGSGANVLTF.

This clonotype has ten or more counts. The chain couples TRBV24-1 to TRBJ2-2, with D uncertain. The germline V and J ends were trimmed by 2 bases and 5 bases, with 8 bases remaining between them. The CDR3 length is 14 residues. The germline V gene has CDR1 KGHDR and CDR2 SFDVKD. The CDR3, as DNA: TGTGCCACCAGTGATTCCACAATGACCGGGGAGCTGTTTTTT. This codes for CATSDSTMTGELFF.

The sample holds a few counts of this clonotype. The chain joins TRBV27 to TRBJ1-1, with D hard to call. From germline, CDR1 is MNHEY and CDR2 SMNVEV (reference sequence). The V end was cut by 5 bases, the J end by 8 bases, with 21 bases between. This CDR3 has 15 amino acids. The CDR3 DNA is TGTGCCAGCAGTCGAGACTTTACCCTTACACTCGAAGCTTTCTTT. Translated, it gives CASSRDFTLTLEAFF.

This clonotype was seen a handful of times. The V and J genes are TRBV10-3 and TRBJ2-2; D possibly corresponds to TRBD2 (5 bases). This CDR3 has 13 amino acids. CDR1 and CDR2 from the germline V gene are ENHRY and SYGVKD. With 3 bases removed from V and 5 bases from J, the gap between germline ends came to 7 bases. CDR3 DNA sequence: TGTGCCATCAGTGAAAGAGGGACCGGGGAGCTGTTTTTT. This gives the protein CAISERGTGELFF.

For this clonotype: A much larger clone differs by one base, so this may be a read error. The chain uses TRBV6-2 or TRBV6-3 and TRBJ2-7, with TRBD1 identical over 9 bases. This CDR3 comprises 13 residues. Germline V gene sequence: CDR1 MNHEY, CDR2 SVGEGT. The CDR3 DNA is TGTGCCAGCAGTTCCTACAGGGGGCGGGAGCAGTGCTTC. Translating it yields CASSSYRGREQCF.

The CDR3 coding sequence is TGCAGTGCTAGGGGGATGGGCGGGAAGTTCTACGAGCAGTACTTC. Protein sequence: CSARGMGGKFYEQYF. The V call is TRBV20-1, the J call TRBJ2-7; D perhaps matches TRBD2 (6 bases). Trimming stripped 3 bases from V and 3 bases from J, with 18 bases between. Germline values: CDR1 DFQATT, CDR2 SNEGSKA (reference sequence). The CDR3 is 15 residues long.

This clonotype has only a few counts. The V and J genes are TRBV5-4 and TRBJ2-5, with D perhaps matching TRBD1 (5 bases). Germline V gives CDR1 SGHNT, CDR2 YYREEE (reference sequence). The CDR3 covers 16 residues. The V gene lost 1 base and the J gene lost 3 bases, with 16 bases spanning the gap. The CDR3 DNA is TGTGCCAGCAGCTTGTTTGGGCAGGGCGTGGAAGAGACCCAGTACTTC. Translation gives CASSLFGQGVEETQYF.

The chain employs TRBV25-1 and TRBJ2-1; D is perhaps TRBD1 (5 bases). There are 10 residues in the CDR3. Germline CDR1 and CDR2: MGHDK and SYGVNS. Trimming took 8 bases from V and 10 from J, leaving 9 bases between them. CDR3 loop: CASEGEEQFF. CDR3 DNA sequence: TGTGCCAGCGAAGGGGAAGAGCAGTTCTTC.

This clonotype was observed a few times. V gene TRBV6-1 combines with J gene TRBJ2-7; D not resolved. The V and J ends lost 6 bases and 3 bases respectively, with 24 bases between them. The CDR3 length is 17 residues. Germline CDR1 MNHNS, CDR2 SASEGT. This CDR3 is CASSRRNRVLSNYEQYF. DNA for the CDR3: TGTGCCAGCAGCCGGCGTAACCGGGTGTTGTCAAACTACGAGCAGTACTTC.

This clonotype has at least ten counts. The chain recombines TRBV28 with TRBJ2-7; 9 positions agree with TRBD2. Trimming at V came to 5 bases and at J to 1 base, leaving 3 bases not matched to a gene. Germline CDR1 and CDR2: MDHEN and SYDVKM. The CDR3 consists of 14 residues. The CDR3 sequence is CASSRAGGSYEQYF. CDR3 sequence (DNA): TGTGCCAGCAGTCGAGCGGGAGGATCCTACGAGCAGTACTTC.

This clonotype has a count of ten or more. The rearrangement uses TRBV6-5 and TRBJ2-7; D may be TRBD2 (5 bases). The length of the CDR3 is 16 residues. From germline, CDR1 is MNHEY and CDR2 SVGAGI. V was clipped by 0 bases and J by 6 bases, with 18 bases between them. The CDR3 DNA reads as TGTGCCAGCAGTTACTCGAGAGCCAGTCGAGGAGGCGAGCAGTACTTC. Amino acids: CASSYSRASRGGEQYF.

The chain is built from TRBV5-1 and TRBJ2-7; 9 bases match TRBD1. Germline CDR1 reads SGHRS; CDR2 reads YFSETQ. The CDR3 runs 14 residues. The junction had 8 bases not matched to a gene; V was cut back by 4 bases and J by 6 bases. CDR3 loop: CASSGGQGFGEQYF. Written as DNA, the CDR3 is TGCGCCAGCAGCGGGGGACAGGGTTTCGGCGAGCAGTACTTC.

This clonotype was observed a handful of times. This sequence joins TRBV2 and TRBJ2-7; D not certain. Germline V CDR1 and CDR2: SNHLY, FYNNEI. The length of the CDR3 is 11 residues. The V and J ends lost 10 bases and 4 bases respectively, with 11 bases between them. CDR3 in DNA: TGTGCCATCCAGGACGGGTACGAGCAGTACTTC. It yields the protein CAIQDGYEQYF.

A few counts support this clonotype. A much larger clone lies one base from this, so it may be a read error. The rearrangement links TRBV6-2 or TRBV6-3 to TRBJ1-1; 8 nucleotides align to TRBD1. The CDR3 consists of 14 residues. In germline, CDR1 is MNHEY, CDR2 SVGEGT. J lost 1 base, V lost 2 bases, and 0 bases had no gene match. The CDR3 DNA reads as TGTGCCAGCAGTTACGGGACAGGGAACACTGAAGCTTTCTTT. The encoded protein is CASSYGTGNTEAFF.

This clonotype came up a few times. This chain joins TRBV25-1 and TRBJ1-4; tentatively, D is TRBD1 (5 bases). CDR1 is MGHDK and CDR2 is SYGVNS in the germline V gene. V lost 1 base and J lost 8, with 20 bases in between. The CDR3 loop spans 17 amino acids. The CDR3 here is CASSELGSWGGDEKLFF. The CDR3 DNA reads as TGTGCCAGCAGTGAATTGGGTTCATGGGGGGGTGACGAAAAACTGTTTTTT.